These 5 T cell receptor beta chains originate from one sample sequenced in a study of blood T cell repertoires in COVID-19 (dated by TCRdb to 2020 to 2022). Library prep was done by the immunoSEQ multiplex PCR assay. TCRdb re-hosts the immuneACCESS table, in-frame sequences only. Its copies lack some clones; in the studies checked, an unresolved V gene accounts for under half of them, and the cause for the rest is not known. Within this sample are tens of thousands of clones, with around four fifths of them counted one time only. The top ten clonotypes cover about 9% of the sample. The source material was peripheral blood. These receptors came from a human donor in a cohort sampled during active COVID-19.

The rearrangement uses TRBV7-3 and TRBJ1-1; possibly TRBD1 for D (6 bases). Per germline, CDR1 SGHTA and CDR2 FQGTGA. Trimming took off 5 bases at V and 6 bases at J, with 22 bases between the two ends. This CDR3 is 16 amino acids long. The CDR3 region is CASSLQPTTGISEAFF. The CDR3 nucleotides read TGTGCCAGCAGCCTTCAACCTACCACAGGGATCTCTGAAGCTTTCTTT.

V and J are TRBV30 and TRBJ2-2, with D possibly matching TRBD2 (5 bases). The germline gives CDR1 GTSNPN, CDR2 SVGIG (reference sequence). Trimming removed 5 bases at V and 0 bases at J, with 10 bases between. The CDR3 runs to 14 residues. As DNA, the CDR3 is TGTGCCTGGGAACGGGGATCGAACACCGGGGAGCTGTTTTTT. It yields the protein CAWERGSNTGELFF.

The DNA of the CDR3 is TGTGCCAGCAGTTTTTCCCCGGGACAGGGTTACGAGCAGTACTTC. Its protein is CASSFSPGQGYEQYF. The genes are TRBV6-2 or TRBV6-3 and TRBJ2-7, with 9 bases matching TRBD1. The CDR3 has 15 amino acids. Germline-derived CDR1 and CDR2 are MNHEY and SVGEGT. V shed 4 bases and J 4 bases; nucleotides not matched to a gene: 8.

The genes are TRBV27 and TRBJ2-3, with D tentatively TRBD1 (6 bases). The CDR3 length is 14 residues. V was clipped by 6 bases and J by 1 base, with 11 bases between them. Germline CDR1 MNHEY, CDR2 SMNVEV (reference sequence). As DNA, the CDR3 is TGTGCCAGCAGCCTGAACAGGGGCACAGATACGCAGTATTTT. This sequence encodes CASSLNRGTDTQYF.

Here the CDR3 DNA reads TGTGCCAGCAGTTTAGTAATGTTGACAGTACAGTACTTC. It encodes CASSLVMLTVQYF. The rearrangement uses TRBV12-3 or TRBV12-4 and TRBJ2-7; TRBD1 might be the D (5 bases). The V and J ends lost 1 base and 10 bases respectively, with 14 bases between them. This CDR3 is built from 13 residues.